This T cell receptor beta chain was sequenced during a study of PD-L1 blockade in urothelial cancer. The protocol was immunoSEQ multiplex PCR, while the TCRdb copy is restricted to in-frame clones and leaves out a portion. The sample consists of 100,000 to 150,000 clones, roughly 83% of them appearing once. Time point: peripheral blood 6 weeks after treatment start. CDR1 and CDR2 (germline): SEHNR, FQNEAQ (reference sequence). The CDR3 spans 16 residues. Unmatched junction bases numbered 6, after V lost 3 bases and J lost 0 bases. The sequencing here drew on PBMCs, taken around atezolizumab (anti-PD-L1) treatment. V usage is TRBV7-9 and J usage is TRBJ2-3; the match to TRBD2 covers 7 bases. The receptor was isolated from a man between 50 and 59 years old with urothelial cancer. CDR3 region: CASSFKTSSSTDTQYF. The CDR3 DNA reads TGTGCCAGCAGCTTTAAGACTAGCAGCAGCACAGATACGCAGTATTTT.